The 8 T cell receptor beta chains below were found in one sample sequenced in a study of T cells after yellow fever vaccination. MiXCR, run by TCRdb on the 5' RACE reads, gives a single entry per CDR3 protein. The sample lists 450,000 to 650,000 distinct CDR3 sequences; about 13% were seen once. This sample comprised PBMCs, obtained on the day of the yellow fever booster vaccination. The receptors shown here come from a man younger than 40 who received the YFV17D yellow fever vaccine.

This rearrangement joins TRBV18 to TRBJ2-7, with TRBD2 as a possible D gene (6 bases). Per germline, CDR1 KGHSH and CDR2 LQKENI. V was trimmed by 5 bases and J by 5 bases, leaving 22 bases between them. CDR3 length: 16 amino acids. The CDR3 region is CASSAPNPAGRHEQYF. The DNA of the CDR3 is TGTGCCAGCTCAGCCCCCAACCCCGCGGGGAGACACGAGCAGTACTTC.

This chain connects TRBV12-5 to TRBJ1-1, with 8 bases matching TRBD1. Per the germline V gene, CDR1 is LGHNT and CDR2 is FRNRAP. Unmatched junction bases numbered 8, after V lost 2 bases and J lost 0 bases. The length of the CDR3 is 17 residues. The DNA for the CDR3 is TGTGCTAGTGGTTTGCCCTTTCGGACAGGGCTGAACACTGAAGCTTTCTTT. Translated, it gives CASGLPFRTGLNTEAFF.

This clonotype was recorded a few times. The chain recombines TRBV21-1 with TRBJ2-2; the D segment call TRBD2 is taken from the table without a DNA check. TRBV21-1 has pseudogene status. CDR3 length: 16 residues. CDR3: CASSNLPGSDTGELFF. The CDR3 coding sequence is TGTGCCAGCAGCAACCTACCGGGGTCGGACACCGGGGAGCTGTTTTTT.

This clonotype showed up just a few times. The rearrangement joins TRBV5-5 to TRBJ1-1; weak D call: TRBD1 (5 bases). The CDR3 spans 15 residues. CDR1 and CDR2 (germline): SGHKS, YYEKEE (reference sequence). Trimming shortened V by 4 bases and J by 4 bases, and 17 bases separated the two germline ends. The CDR3 reads CASSNLLGGGTEAFF. The CDR3 nucleotides read TGTGCCAGCAGCAACCTTCTAGGCGGGGGCACTGAAGCTTTCTTT.

This clonotype was detected only a few times. The CDR3 loop is CSVRDRVYEQYF. The CDR3 DNA reads as TGCAGCGTTCGGGACAGGGTCTACGAGCAGTACTTC. This chain connects TRBV29-1 to TRBJ2-7, with TRBD1 matching 9 bases. This CDR3 comprises 12 residues. J gave up 3 bases and V 5 bases, and 2 bases lay outside the gene matches. CDR1 SQVTM and CDR2 ANQGSEA come from the germline V gene.

This clonotype was seen many times. This chain links TRBV29-1 with TRBJ2-7; 8 nucleotides line up with TRBD1. Looked up from germline, CDR1 is SQVTM and CDR2 is ANQGSEA. The V segment lost 5 bases and the J segment 3 bases; nucleotides outside the gene matches: 3. The CDR3 covers 12 residues. Here the CDR3 DNA reads TGCAGCGTTACTACAGGGGGCTACGAGCAGTACTTC. Translating it yields CSVTTGGYEQYF.

This rearrangement joins TRBV4-3 to TRBJ2-2; TRBD1 aligns across 10 bases. The V segment lost 1 base and the J segment 3 bases; nucleotides outside the gene matches: 2. From germline, CDR1 is LGHNA and CDR2 YSLEER. There are 16 residues in the CDR3. CDR3 DNA: TGCGCCAGCAGCCAAGCGGACAGGGGGTACACCGGGGAGCTGTTTTTT. Its translation: CASSQADRGYTGELFF.

This clonotype has more than one count but fewer than ten. The V call is TRBV29-1, the J call TRBJ2-7, with TRBD2 matching over 10 bases. Germline CDR1 reads SQVTM; CDR2 reads ANQGSEA. Unmatched junction bases numbered 5, after V lost 2 bases and J lost 4 bases. The CDR3 contains 14 residues. CDR3: CSVESSGREYEQYF. CDR3 in DNA: TGCAGCGTTGAATCTAGCGGGAGAGAGTACGAGCAGTACTTC.